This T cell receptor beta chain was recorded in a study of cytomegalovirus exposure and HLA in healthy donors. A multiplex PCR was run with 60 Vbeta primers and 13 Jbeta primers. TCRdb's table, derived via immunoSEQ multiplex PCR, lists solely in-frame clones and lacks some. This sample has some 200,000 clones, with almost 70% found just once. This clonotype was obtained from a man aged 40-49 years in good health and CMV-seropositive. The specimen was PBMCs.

The CDR3 coding sequence is TGTGCCAGCAAGTCCGGGTCAAACACCGGGGAGCTGTTTTTT. Encoded protein: CASKSGSNTGELFF. The chain carries TRBV7-2 and TRBJ2-2; D ambiguous. The CDR3 consists of 14 residues. Per the germline V gene, CDR1 is SGHTA and CDR2 is FQGNSA. V was shortened by 7 bases and J by 2 bases, with 11 bases between the two germline ends.